This paragraph reports one TCR beta chain. Its antigen is as yet unknown. This specimen belongs to a study of post-analysis software for immune sequencing data. The length of the CDR3 is 19 residues. V was clipped by 7 bases and J by 4 bases, with 29 bases between them. From germline, CDR1 is SEHNR and CDR2 FQNEAQ (reference sequence). General study points: Relative to controls, patients had roughly five TRBV segments at higher frequency, with TRBV5-6, TRBV5-1 and TRBV20-1 among these.

Unique molecular identifiers featured in each of the TCR beta cDNA libraries. TCRdb recomputed calls from the PCR reads with MiXCR, one row per CDR3 protein. The top ten clones hold about 11% of a sample with hundreds of thousands of distinct CDR3 sequences, around 64% of them seen once. The receptor was isolated from a girl aged 2 to 10 with multiple sclerosis. The chain has TRBV7-9 and TRBJ2-1; possibly TRBD1 for D (6 bases). The sample taken for sequencing was blood. The CDR3 loop reads CASIGQRGSDIRVYNEQFF. The CDR3 coding sequence is TGTGCCAGCATCGGACAGCGTGGATCGGATATACGGGTATACAATGAGCAGTTCTTC.